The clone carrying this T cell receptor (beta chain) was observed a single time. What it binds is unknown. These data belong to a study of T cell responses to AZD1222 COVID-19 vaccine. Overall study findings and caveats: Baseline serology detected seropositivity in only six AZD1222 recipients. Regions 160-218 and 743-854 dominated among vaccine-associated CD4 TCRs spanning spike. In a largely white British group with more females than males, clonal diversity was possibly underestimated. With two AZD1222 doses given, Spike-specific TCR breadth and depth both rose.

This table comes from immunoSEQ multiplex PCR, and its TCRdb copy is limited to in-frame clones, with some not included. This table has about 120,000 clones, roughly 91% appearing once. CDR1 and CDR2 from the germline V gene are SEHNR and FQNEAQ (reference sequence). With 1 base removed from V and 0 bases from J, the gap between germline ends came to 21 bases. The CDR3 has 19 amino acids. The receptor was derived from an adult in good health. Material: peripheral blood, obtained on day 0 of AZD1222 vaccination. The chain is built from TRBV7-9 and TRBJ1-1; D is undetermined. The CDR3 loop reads CASSLGGKGQNTMNTEAFF. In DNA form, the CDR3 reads TGTGCCAGCAGCTTAGGGGGTAAAGGCCAAAACACCATGAACACTGAAGCTTTCTTT.